This T cell receptor (beta chain) came from a study of identical twins (dated by TCRdb to 2015 to 2016). For context, the study as a whole: To test whether fetal clonotypes persist, this study deep-sequenced TCR alpha and beta repertoires from monozygotic twins, from unrelated adults of various ages, and from cord blood. To rule out contamination, the twin experiments were replicated at different times with different library preparation protocols. Beyond this particular receptor, the publication reports: Because the same donors could not be followed over many years, the conclusions depended on cross-sectional statistical analysis. Invariant T cells such as MAIT and iNKT could partly confound zero-insertion analyses, though diverse VJ usage argued against this for most clonotypes. Abundant cord blood beta clonotypes carried fewer insertions; young adult naive repertoires showed a weaker similar trend, while memory repertoires showed none. A weaker excess of twin sharing was found in beta out-of-frame sequences because the signal-to-noise ratio was lowered by fewer shared sequences. Out-of-frame TCR alpha sharing in monozygotic twins was systematically underestimated by recombination models, whereas sharing between unrelated individuals was in agreement with the recombination models. Out-of-frame TCR alpha sequences shared between twins showed an excess of low generation-probability sequences compared with coincidental sharing between unrelated individuals.

Trimming accounts for 7 bases at V and 6 bases at J, while the number of junction bases matched to no gene is 5. The germline V gene supplies CDR1 MDHEN and CDR2 SYDVKM. Inclusive of the bounding cysteine and phenylalanine, the CDR3 is 13 residues long. CDR3 DNA only is kept here, 39 bases in frame from base 1. This clonotype was found many times. Its antigen is unknown. No much larger clonotype is one base removed from it; base qualities were not supplied. To prepare the library, 5' RACE was applied. The sequencer listed for this sample is Illumina HiSeq 2000. A universal primer binding site was added through template switching, and the final cDNA carried a unique molecular identifier so that TCR cDNA molecules could be counted accurately. Specific primers in the conserved constant-segment region were used to synthesize first-strand cDNA for TCR alpha and beta chains. To control for contamination, every cDNA library carried two barcodes: a SMART-Mk sample barcode plus Illumina barcodes. TruSeq adapter sequences along with Illumina sample barcodes were introduced in two successive PCR steps. TCR alpha and beta cDNA libraries were sequenced on the Illumina HiSeq platform with custom primers. In the authors' own workflow: MiGEC was used to process raw reads and extract unique molecular identifiers, and MiXCR was used to find CDR3 positions. For each individual, recombination models were inferred using an EM algorithm with the repgenHMM and IGoR tools. Shared clonotypes were analyzed with the tcR package in R, and sharing was normalized by the product of cloneset sizes. To study raw recombination without the effects of thymic and clonal selection, out-of-frame nonproductive sequences were analyzed. TCRdb applied fastp at Q25 and MiXCR to the public reads, then kept only in-frame beta chains. Every CDR3 protein is listed once, alongside the most common genes and DNA of its rows. TCRdb's processing, not the authors' own work, is the source of the V and J calls. The sample has roughly 150,000 distinct CDR3 sequences on record, roughly 3.2% of them singletons. Together, the top ten hold around 8.1% of the sample.

All donors were healthy Caucasians. Miltenyi CD45RO+ enrichment and human naive T-cell isolation kits were used to isolate memory (CD45RO+) and naive T cells from PBMC. Sequences were obtained from memory T cells sorted from blood. The cell subset or site label corresponds to: CD45RO+ enriched T cells. Recombination joined TRBV28 with TRBJ1-5, with TRBD1 matching 8 junction bases. This sequence originates from a man between 18 and 29 years old in good health. The DNA sequence is given as TGTGCCAGCAAGGACAGGGTTGCTCAGCCCCAGCATTTT. Translated, it gives CASKDRVAQPQHF. The CDR3 plus the reference TRBV28 and TRBJ1-5 genes for the other parts give the full variable domain: DVKVTQSSRYLVKRTGEKVFLECVQDMDHENMFWYRQDPGLGLRLIYFSYDVKMKEKGDIPEGYSVSREKKERFSLILESASTNQTSMYLCASKDRVAQPQHFGDGTRLSIL.